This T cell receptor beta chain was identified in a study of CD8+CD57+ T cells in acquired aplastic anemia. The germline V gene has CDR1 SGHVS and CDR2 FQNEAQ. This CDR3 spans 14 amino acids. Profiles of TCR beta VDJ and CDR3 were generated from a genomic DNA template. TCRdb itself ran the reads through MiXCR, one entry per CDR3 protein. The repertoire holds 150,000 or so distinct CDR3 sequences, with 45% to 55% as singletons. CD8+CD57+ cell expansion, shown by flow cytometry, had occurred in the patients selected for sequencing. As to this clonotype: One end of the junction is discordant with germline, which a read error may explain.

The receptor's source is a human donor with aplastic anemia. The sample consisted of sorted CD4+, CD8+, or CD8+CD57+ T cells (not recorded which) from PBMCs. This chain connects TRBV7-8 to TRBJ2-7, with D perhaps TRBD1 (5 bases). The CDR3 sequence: CASILDAGSYEQYF. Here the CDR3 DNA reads TGTGCCAGCATCTTAGATGCAGGGTCCTACGAGCAGTACTTC.